The next 31 T cell receptor beta chains were all read from a single sample in a study of hypomethylating agent response in myelodysplastic syndrome. Sequenced by immunoSEQ multiplex PCR; TCRdb stores in-frame clones only, minus some. The sample consists of 5,500 to 6,000 clones, about nine tenths of them appearing once. The sample in question was bone marrow, obtained before or after starting hypomethylating agent treatment for myelodysplastic syndrome (not recorded which). The receptors were gathered from a human donor with myelodysplastic syndrome.

The chain employs TRBV28 and TRBJ1-5, with D hard to call. The V gene lost 4 bases and the J gene lost 0 bases, with 13 bases spanning the gap. Germline values: CDR1 MDHEN, CDR2 SYDVKM. The CDR3 sequence is 16 residues long. CDR3 in amino acids: CASSSRRRVSNQPQHF. The CDR3 nucleotides are TGTGCCAGCAGTTCCCGCCGTAGGGTTAGCAATCAGCCCCAGCATTTT. The whole variable domain, remainder taken from reference TRBV28 and TRBJ1-5, is DVKVTQSSRYLVKRTGEKVFLECVQDMDHENMFWYRQDPGLGLRLIYFSYDVKMKEKGDIPEGYSVSREKKERFSLILESASTNQTSMYLCASSSRRRVSNQPQHFGDGTRLSIL.

The V and J genes are TRBV5-6 and TRBJ2-5; possibly TRBD1 or TRBD2 for D (5 bases each). This CDR3 comprises 14 residues. Germline lookup yields CDR1 SGHDT and CDR2 YYEEEE. Trimming shortened V by 4 bases and J by 2 bases, and 12 bases separated the two germline ends. Written as DNA, the CDR3 is TGTGCCAGCAGCCAAGAGTGGGGGCAAGAGACCCAGTACTTC. It codes for CASSQEWGQETQYF.

The J gene is TRBJ2-1, the V gene TRBV29-1; no clear D gene. CDR3 length equals 12 residues. Trimming cost V 7 bases and J 3 bases, with 10 bases left between them. Germline CDR1 is SQVTM and CDR2 is ANQGSEA. The CDR3 reads CSGTYDYNEQFF. DNA of the CDR3: TGCAGCGGCACTTATGACTACAATGAGCAGTTCTTC.

This clone has only a few counts. The J gene is TRBJ2-1, the V gene TRBV9; D is possibly TRBD2 (5 bases). The length of the CDR3 is 13 residues. The ends were cut back, 1 base at V and 9 bases at J, with 11 bases in the middle. The V gene's germline CDR1 is SGDLS and CDR2 YYNGEE. CDR3 nucleotide sequence: TGTGCCAGCAGCGTACTTGCCCGGGGTGAGCAGTTCTTC. Protein: CASSVLARGEQFF.

V is TRBV6-5 and J is TRBJ1-3, with 7 bases fitting TRBD1. The CDR3 is 15 residues long. V gave up 6 bases and J gave up 0 bases; unmatched junction bases: 5. CDR1 and CDR2 from the germline V gene are MNHEY and SVGAGI. This chain's CDR3 is CASRDRSYSGNTIYF. The DNA for the CDR3 is TGTGCCAGCAGGGACAGGTCCTACTCTGGAAACACCATATATTTT.

The chain carries TRBV15 and TRBJ2-2, with D perhaps matching TRBD1 or TRBD2 (5 bases each). The germline gives CDR1 LNHNV, CDR2 YYDKDF (reference sequence). V shed 1 base and J shed 5 bases, with 8 bases lying between them. This CDR3 contains 14 residues. The CDR3 coding sequence is TGTGCCACCAGCAGAGTCAGGGAGACCGGGGAGCTGTTTTTT. Protein product: CATSRVRETGELFF. The full variable domain, completed using reference TRBV15 and TRBJ2-2, is DAMVIQNPRYQVTQFGKPVTLSCSQTLNHNVMYWYQQKSSQAPKLLFHYYDKDFNNEADTPDNFQSRRPNTSFCFLDIRSPGLGDTAMYLCATSRVRETGELFFGEGSRLTVL.

This chain connects TRBV6-1 to TRBJ2-5, with a weak D call TRBD2 (7 bases). V was shortened by 3 bases and J by 4 bases, with 18 bases between the two germline ends. CDR1 and CDR2 (germline): MNHNS, SASEGT. CDR3 length equals 16 residues. The chain's CDR3 is CASSDPRGPTGETQYF. The DNA for the CDR3 is TGTGCCAGCAGTGACCCGCGGGGGCCCACAGGAGAGACCCAGTACTTC.

This clone appeared once. The chain carries TRBV10-3 and TRBJ1-2, with D perhaps matching TRBD1 (5 bases). The CDR3 runs to 16 residues. From germline, CDR1 is ENHRY and CDR2 SYGVKD. Trimming took 0 bases from V and 4 from J, leaving 15 bases between them. The CDR3 DNA reads TGTGCCATCAGTGAGTCCGGGCCCACGGGGGTCTATGGCTACACCTTC. Protein sequence: CAISESGPTGVYGYTF.

This chain joins TRBV29-1 and TRBJ2-5; D is uncertain. Trimming cost V 5 bases and J 4 bases, with 8 bases left between them. Per germline, CDR1 SQVTM and CDR2 ANQGSEA. CDR3 length: 11 amino acids. For the CDR3, the DNA is TGCAGCGTTCGGGTGGCAGAGACCCAGTACTTC. It is translated as CSVRVAETQYF.

The rearrangement links TRBV30 to TRBJ1-3; the D gene is possibly TRBD1 (6 bases). Germline V lookup: CDR1 GTSNPN, CDR2 SVGIG (reference sequence). V lost 5 bases to trimming and J lost 3 bases, with 14 bases between them. CDR3 size: 14 residues. This CDR3 is CAWGTGLYGNTIYF. The CDR3 coding sequence is TGTGCCTGGGGTACAGGGCTATATGGAAACACCATATATTTT.

The V call is TRBV5-1, the J call TRBJ2-7, with D perhaps given as TRBD1 or TRBD2 (5 bases each). The germline V gene encodes CDR1 SGHRS and CDR2 YFSETQ. CDR3 length equals 15 residues. Between the trimmed V and J ends, which lost 3 bases and 5 bases, there was a span of 18 bases. CDR3: CASSWGKVVLHEQYV. The CDR3 bases are TGCGCCAGCAGCTGGGGGAAAGTGGTGCTTCACGAGCAGTACGTC.

This chain joins TRBV11-2 and TRBJ2-2, with D perhaps matching TRBD2 (5 bases). Trimming stripped 5 bases from V and 6 bases from J, with 19 bases between. The CDR3 consists of 16 residues. CDR1 and CDR2 (germline): SGHAT, FQNNGV. DNA of the CDR3: TGTGCCAGCAGCCCCCCGGGGAGCCCATTCGCCGGGGAGCTGTTTTTT. It codes for CASSPPGSPFAGELFF.

V and J are TRBV7-8 and TRBJ2-1; TRBD2 is a possible D gene (5 bases). Germline V lookup: CDR1 SGHVS, CDR2 FQNEAQ. This CDR3 has 15 amino acids. Deletions cut 3 bases from V and 4 bases from J, with 13 bases between. CDR3 protein: CASSFSVTPYNEQFF. DNA for the CDR3: TGTGCCAGCAGCTTTAGCGTTACCCCGTACAATGAGCAGTTCTTC.

The chain couples TRBV2 to TRBJ2-7, with D perhaps matching TRBD1 (5 bases). CDR1 and CDR2 (germline): SNHLY, FYNNEI. V shed 10 bases and J shed 3 bases, with 13 bases lying between them. The CDR3 sequence is 12 residues long. CDR3 DNA sequence: TGTGCCACCTGGACAAAAGACTACGAGCAGTACTTC. Encoded protein: CATWTKDYEQYF.

This chain uses TRBV29-1 with TRBJ2-1, with a possible D match to TRBD1 (5 bases). The CDR3 extends over 11 amino acids. Trimming took 5 bases from V and 6 from J, leaving 8 bases between them. Germline loops: CDR1 SQVTM, CDR2 ANQGSEA. CDR3 loop: CSVPGFNEQFF. The CDR3 DNA sequence: TGCAGCGTTCCAGGGTTCAATGAGCAGTTCTTC.

The CDR3 bases are TGCGCCAGCAGCCAAGGGGATAGGCGGACAGGGGTGGTGGAGACCCAGTACTTC. Its protein is CASSQGDRRTGVVETQYF. The genes are TRBV4-1 and TRBJ2-5, with 9 bases aligning to TRBD1. The V gene's germline CDR1 is MGHRA and CDR2 YSYEKL. CDR3 size: 18 residues. J lost 5 bases, V lost 1 base, and 14 bases had no gene match.

The V and J genes are TRBV6-6 and TRBJ2-2; tentatively, D is TRBD1 or TRBD2 (5 bases each). The CDR3 runs to 13 residues. V lost 6 bases, J lost 2 bases, and 7 bases lay in between. Germline V gene sequence: CDR1 MNHNY, CDR2 SVGAGI (reference sequence). CDR3 sequence: CASSGANTGELFF. As DNA, the CDR3 is TGTGCCAGCAGCGGGGCAAACACCGGGGAGCTGTTTTTT.

V is TRBV19 and J is TRBJ1-4, with 7 positions matching TRBD1. Germline CDR1 LNHDA, CDR2 SQIVND (reference sequence). The CDR3 sequence is 13 residues long. After removal of 4 bases from V and 7 bases from J, the junction contained 3 bases not matched to a gene. The CDR3: CASSNRGSEKLFF. The CDR3, as DNA: TGTGCCAGTAGTAACAGGGGTAGTGAAAAACTGTTTTTT.

V and J are TRBV19 and TRBJ1-1; unclear D gene. The length of the CDR3 is 13 residues. Germline V CDR1 and CDR2: LNHDA, SQIVND (reference sequence). The germline V and J ends were trimmed by 7 bases and 1 base, with 10 bases remaining between them. The CDR3 nucleotides are TGTGCCAGTACGGAGACCCCGAACACTGAAGCTTTCTTT. It translates to CASTETPNTEAFF.

The genes are TRBV5-4 and TRBJ1-6; D unclear. V lost 4 bases to trimming and J lost 5 bases, with 10 bases between them. The germline gives CDR1 SGHNT, CDR2 YYREEE (reference sequence). This CDR3 is 14 amino acids long. The chain's CDR3 is CASSTTVNNSPLHF. As DNA, the CDR3 is TGTGCCAGCAGCACGACGGTGAATAATTCACCCCTCCACTTT.

This chain joins TRBV12-5 and TRBJ2-2; 7 positions match TRBD2. The CDR3 is made up of 18 amino acids. Germline CDR1 reads LGHNT; CDR2 reads FRNRAP. Trimming removed 1 base from V and 4 bases from J; junction bases left unmatched: 12. CDR3 amino acids: CASGLESTRGDFTGELFF. In DNA form, the CDR3 reads TGTGCTAGTGGTTTGGAGTCGACTCGGGGGGATTTCACCGGGGAGCTGTTTTTT. The variable domain in full, completed from reference TRBV12-5 and TRBJ2-2, reads DARVTQTPRHKVTEMGQEVTMRCQPILGHNTVFWYRQTMMQGLELLAYFRNRAPLDDSGMPKDRFSAEMPDATLATLKIQPSEPRDSAVYFCASGLESTRGDFTGELFFGEGSRLTVL.

The chain combines TRBV5-1 with TRBJ1-1, with unresolved D. The CDR3 consists of 14 residues. From germline, CDR1 is SGHRS and CDR2 YFSETQ. Trimming stripped 2 bases from V and 5 bases from J, with 13 bases between. For the CDR3, the DNA is TGCGCCAGCAGCTTACATCTTCAAGGAACTGAAGCTTTCTTT. This sequence encodes CASSLHLQGTEAFF.

The CDR3 loop is CASSAGPPSYEQYF. CDR3 nucleotide sequence: TGCGCCAGCAGCGCCGGACCGCCCTCCTACGAGCAGTACTTC. The rearrangement links TRBV5-1 to TRBJ2-7; D remains ambiguous. Germline lookup yields CDR1 SGHRS and CDR2 YFSETQ. Between the trimmed V and J ends, which lost 4 bases and 0 bases, there was a span of 11 bases. There are 14 residues in the CDR3.

This sequence joins TRBV5-1 and TRBJ1-2; TRBD1 might be the D (6 bases). Looked up from germline, CDR1 is SGHRS and CDR2 is YFSETQ. The CDR3 totals 14 residues. V lost 5 bases and J lost 4, with 15 bases in between. The CDR3 region is CASRPQQGSYGYTF. The DNA for the CDR3 is TGCGCCAGCAGGCCACAACAGGGCTCCTATGGCTACACCTTC. The entire variable domain, with the rest obtained from reference TRBV5-1 and TRBJ1-2, is as follows: KAGVTQTPRYLIKTRGQQVTLSCSPISGHRSVSWYQQTPGQGLQFLFEYFSETQRNKGNFPGRFSGRQFSNSRSEMNVSTLELGDSALYLCASRPQQGSYGYTFGSGTRLTVV.

The gene calls are TRBV2 and TRBJ2-5; D uncertain. This CDR3 has 11 residues. V was cut by 3 bases and J by 9 bases, with 8 bases left in between. Germline CDR1 and CDR2: SNHLY and FYNNEI. The DNA for the CDR3 is TGTGCCAGCAGTGACCCGCCCCCCCAGTACTTC. Its protein product is CASSDPPPQYF.

V gene TRBV11-2 combines with J gene TRBJ1-3, with 7 bases lining up with TRBD1. Germline V lookup: CDR1 SGHAT, CDR2 FQNNGV. Trimming removed 0 bases from V and 2 bases from J; junction bases left unmatched: 7. The CDR3 contains 17 residues. The CDR3 sequence: CASSLDTVGTAGNTIYF. CDR3 nucleotides: TGTGCCAGCAGCTTAGATACGGTGGGGACAGCTGGAAACACCATATATTTT.

The chain joins TRBV19 to TRBJ1-1; no firm D call. V gave up 5 bases and J gave up 2 bases, with 9 bases separating them. The CDR3 loop spans 13 amino acids. Germline loops: CDR1 LNHDA, CDR2 SQIVND (reference sequence). CDR3 in DNA: TGTGCCAGTAGTGTACAGTTCAACACTGAAGCTTTCTTT. It codes for CASSVQFNTEAFF.

The genes are TRBV2 and TRBJ2-3; a possible D gene is TRBD1 (6 bases). In germline, CDR1 is SNHLY, CDR2 FYNNEI. V gave up 6 bases and J gave up 0 bases, with 22 bases separating them. The CDR3 loop spans 18 amino acids. The CDR3: CASRISDSSPLSTDTQYF. CDR3 nucleotides: TGTGCCAGCAGGATCTCGGACAGTTCTCCGTTAAGCACAGATACGCAGTATTTT. Supplemented by reference TRBV2 and TRBJ2-3, the full variable domain reads EPEVTQTPSHQVTQMGQEVILRCVPISNHLYFYWYRQILGQKVEFLVSFYNNEISEKSEIFDDQFSVERPDGSNFTLKIRSTKLEDSAMYFCASRISDSSPLSTDTQYFGPGTRLTVL.

This clone appeared once. The gene calls are TRBV5-6 and TRBJ2-7, with 9 bases aligning to TRBD1. This CDR3 has 14 residues. Germline assignment: CDR1 SGHDT and CDR2 YYEEEE. V dropped 5 bases and J dropped 2; count of bases not matched to a gene: 5. CDR3 nucleotides: TGTGCCAGCAGGGCCGGGACAGGGACCTACGAGCAGTACGTC. Protein product: CASRAGTGTYEQYV.

DNA for the CDR3: TGTGCCAGCAGCCCAGGTACAGGGGTCAATCAGCCCCAGCATTTT. It yields the protein CASSPGTGVNQPQHF. The V and J genes are TRBV9 and TRBJ1-5, with 7 positions matching TRBD1. This CDR3 spans 15 amino acids. V lost 4 bases, J lost 3 bases, and 7 bases stayed unmatched. Per the germline V gene, CDR1 is SGDLS and CDR2 is YYNGEE.

CDR3 in amino acids: CASSDGARQPQHF. CDR3 bases: TGCGCCAGCAGTGACGGGGCCCGTCAGCCCCAGCATTTT. The chain is built from TRBV10-2 and TRBJ1-5, with a tentative D call TRBD1 (5 bases). Germline loops: CDR1 WSHSY, CDR2 SAAADI. This CDR3 has 13 amino acids. V lost 3 bases and J 6 bases, leaving 9 bases between the germline ends.